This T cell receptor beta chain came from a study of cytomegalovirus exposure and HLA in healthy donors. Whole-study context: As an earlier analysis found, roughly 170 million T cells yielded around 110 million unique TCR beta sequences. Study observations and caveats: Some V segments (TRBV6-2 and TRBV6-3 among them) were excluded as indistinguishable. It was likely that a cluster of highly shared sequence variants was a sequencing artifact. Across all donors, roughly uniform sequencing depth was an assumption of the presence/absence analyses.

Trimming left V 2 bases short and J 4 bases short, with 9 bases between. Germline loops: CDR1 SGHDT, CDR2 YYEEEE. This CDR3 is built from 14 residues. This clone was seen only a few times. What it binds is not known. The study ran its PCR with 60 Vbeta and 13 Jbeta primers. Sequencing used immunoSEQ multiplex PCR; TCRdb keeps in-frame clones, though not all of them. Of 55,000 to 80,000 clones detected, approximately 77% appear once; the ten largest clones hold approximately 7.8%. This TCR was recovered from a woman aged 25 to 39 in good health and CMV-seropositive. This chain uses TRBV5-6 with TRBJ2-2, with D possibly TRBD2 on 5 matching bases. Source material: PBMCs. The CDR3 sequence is CASSFFRGTGELFF. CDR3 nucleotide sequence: TGTGCCAGCAGCTTTTTCCGGGGCACCGGGGAGCTGTTTTTT.